This entry describes one TCR beta chain. The antigen is not known. This sample was taken from a study of cytomegalovirus exposure and HLA in healthy donors. Study-level findings and limits: A later analysis found first-cohort TCR clusters tended to co-occur in the 90 to 150 validation repertoires.

The CDR3 loop spans 17 amino acids. Trimming removed 1 base from V and 5 bases from J, with 17 bases in between. The germline CDR1 and CDR2 sequences are MGHRA and YSYEKL. The method was immunoSEQ multiplex PCR; TCRdb's version includes in-frame clones alone and lacks a portion of them. Among approximately 120,000 clones, approximately 91% were seen once, and the ten largest hold approximately 2%. The clonotype was recovered from a woman between 18 and 29 years old in good health and CMV-seronegative. Source material: PBMCs. The chain employs TRBV4-1 and TRBJ2-2, with D possibly being TRBD1 (6 bases). DNA of the CDR3: TGCGCCAGCAGCCAAGGGTTGAGGTTAGGGGGTACCGGGGAGCTGTTTTTT. Translating gives CASSQGLRLGGTGELFF.